The rows below give T cell receptor beta chains drawn from one sample of a study of OX40 agonist ivuxolimab in advanced cancers. Data came from immunoSEQ multiplex PCR; TCRdb stores just in-frame clones and leaves some out. The sample lists 70,000 or so clones, roughly 84% seen once, with 6% to 7.5% in the top ten. The source material was CD4+ or CD8+ T cells sorted from blood, sampled in a trial of the OX40 agonist ivuxolimab. All receptors come from an adult with an advanced solid tumor such as melanoma, head and neck, liver or kidney cancer. CDR3s leave out the opening cysteine and the closing phenylalanine or tryptophan. Not every row has a clone size; where given, it reads once, few, many or a size class.

size | V | CDR3
. | TRBV6-5 | ASNVAGENTGELF
. | TRBV5-1 | ASSLAGTGEETQY
. | TRBV7-2 | ASSLQGQGAKEQY
. | TRBV7-2 | ASSQHRGSTDTQY
. | TRBV7-3 | ASSLGGGVSDGELF
. | TRBV7-9 | ASSLSVSYQETQY
. | TRBV5-1 | ASSILPWGEKLF
. | TRBV18 | ASSALIWADTQY
. | TRBV10-3 | AISESVGYNEQF
few | TRBV19 | ASSPRTSGSHGNEQF
few | TRBV7-2 | ASSRRVVGGNTIY
. | TRBV21-1 | ASSKQGRQSNQPQH
. | TRBV4-1 | ASSQADLAGGRETQY
once | TRBV9 | ASSVDGMGTEAF
. | TRBV7-9 | ASSLGGQGFYGYT
. | TRBV19 | ASSTSWAGGPMAKNIQY
. | TRBV7-3 | ASSLMLGDTQY
few | TRBV5-3 | ASSLRGQGNYGYT
. | TRBV14 | ASSLNRRGGAYGYT
. | TRBV5-1 | ASSLWSGVYNEQF
once | TRBV5-1 | ASSFLSEADTQY
. | TRBV7-2 | ASSLTRTEAF
few | TRBV28 | ASSSDRGISTEAF
. | TRBV19 | ASSMWTGCTEAF
once | TRBV5-1 | ASSSQGREQY
. | TRBV7-2 | ASNYLWGFWETQY
. | TRBV11-1 | ASSPHIGGDTEAF
. | TRBV30 | AWAPDAPYEQY
. | TRBV29-1 | SVAGQLNTEAF
few | TRBV9 | ASSVGGRNEQF
. | TRBV27 | ASSLFSGTGNTIY
. | TRBV7-2 | ASSFSLNLGETQY
. | TRBV5-5 | ASSLTENEKLF
. | TRBV5-6 | ASSLEPGLNSPLH
. | TRBV19 | ASRTSRTEKLF
. | TRBV10-3 | AISEASGPTDTQY
once | TRBV5-4 | AMGRGGAVDTQY
. | TRBV6-6 | ASSQPGTDYGYT
. | TRBV25-1 | ASSDTHRGPYGYT
once | TRBV7-2 | ASTTGGALGNTIY
. | TRBV4-1 | ASSQDRLASSYNEQF
. | TRBV2 | ASSEGIWTGPPEKLF
. | TRBV4-3 | ASSQGPGRWNTEAF